This passage covers 14 T cell receptor beta chains from one sample sequenced in a study of blood T cell repertoires in COVID-19. Profiling relied on immunoSEQ multiplex PCR, and the TCRdb table lists in-frame clones only, not all of them. The sample includes about 59,000 clones, over 75% seen only once; the top ten take more than 9.5%. Material for sequencing was peripheral blood. The receptors come from a human donor in a cohort sampled during active COVID-19.

The chain recombines TRBV6-4 with TRBJ1-1; the match to TRBD1 covers 7 bases. This CDR3 has 15 amino acids. With V trimmed by 6 bases and J by 1 base, 8 bases remained unmatched. Germline CDR1 is MRHNA and CDR2 is SNTAGT. For the CDR3, the DNA is TGTGCCAGCAGCGCCGACCGGACAGGGAACACTGAAGCTTTCTTT. Translating it yields CASSADRTGNTEAFF.

The genes are TRBV28 and TRBJ1-1, with D unresolved. The length of the CDR3 is 11 residues. CDR1 and CDR2 from the germline V gene are MDHEN and SYDVKM. The ends were cut back, 5 bases at V and 8 bases at J, with 9 bases in the middle. The CDR3 sequence: CASSQAREAFF. The CDR3 coding sequence is TGTGCCAGCAGTCAGGCGAGAGAAGCTTTCTTT.

This chain links TRBV18 with TRBJ2-5; TRBD2 matches at 9 bases. This CDR3 has 15 amino acids. Germline lookup yields CDR1 KGHSH and CDR2 LQKENI. The ends lost 7 bases at V and 5 bases at J; junction bases unmatched: 11. The CDR3 region has the DNA TGTGCCAGCTACAAGGTAGCGGGAGATTACGAGACCCAGTACTTC. It codes for CASYKVAGDYETQYF.

J is TRBJ2-1 and V is TRBV2, with 10 bases aligning to TRBD2. V shed 8 bases and J 9 bases; nucleotides not matched to a gene: 7. Germline lookup yields CDR1 SNHLY and CDR2 FYNNEI. This CDR3 spans 13 amino acids. CDR3 loop: CASHTSGIGEQFF. The CDR3 DNA is TGTGCCAGCCATACTAGCGGGATAGGTGAGCAGTTCTTC.

The V gene is TRBV5-1, the J gene TRBJ2-1; TRBD2 matches 7 bases. The germline CDR1 and CDR2 sequences are SGHRS and YFSETQ. There are 14 residues in the CDR3. Trimming took 7 bases from V and 12 from J; bases not matched to a gene: 16. The DNA for the CDR3 is TGCGCCAGCGGCGGCGGGAGAGCCCAGCAGAGGCAGTTCTTC. It translates to CASGGGRAQQRQFF. Using reference TRBV5-1 and TRBJ2-1 for the parts outside the CDR3, the full variable domain is KAGVTQTPRYLIKTRGQQVTLSCSPISGHRSVSWYQQTPGQGLQFLFEYFSETQRNKGNFPGRFSGRQFSNSRSEMNVSTLELGDSALYLCASGGGRAQQRQFFGPGTRLTVL.

This chain uses TRBV29-1 with TRBJ1-4; tentatively, D is TRBD1 (6 bases). Trimming removed 8 bases at V and 4 bases at J, with 17 bases between. The CDR3 sequence is 14 residues long. Germline assignment: CDR1 SQVTM and CDR2 ANQGSEA. The CDR3 sequence: CSSRGGEDNEKLFF. In DNA, the CDR3 is TGCAGCTCTAGGGGGGGGGAGGATAATGAAAAACTGTTTTTT.

The V call is TRBV6-5, the J call TRBJ1-1; D perhaps matches TRBD1 (5 bases). V was pared by 0 bases and J by 8 bases, with 10 bases between. CDR1 is MNHEY, CDR2 SVGAGI, per germline. The CDR3 has 13 amino acids. In nucleotides, the CDR3 is TGTGCCAGCAGTTACTCGGGGCTGGGGGAAGCTTTCTTT. It is translated as CASSYSGLGEAFF.

V and J are TRBV7-2 and TRBJ2-3, with D possibly TRBD2 on 6 matching bases. The CDR3 loop spans 16 amino acids. V shed 3 bases and J shed 1 base, with 14 bases lying between them. Per the germline V gene, CDR1 is SGHTA and CDR2 is FQGNSA. CDR3 nucleotides: TGTGCCAGCAGCTTGGAGGGAGCAGGGCGCACAGATACGCAGTATTTT. This codes for CASSLEGAGRTDTQYF.

The chain's CDR3 is CASSATTGGNEKLFF. CDR3 nucleotides: TGTGCCAGCAGCGCGACGACAGGGGGGAATGAAAAACTGTTTTTT. The chain employs TRBV2 and TRBJ1-4, with TRBD1 matching over 9 bases. CDR3 size: 15 residues. Looked up from germline, CDR1 is SNHLY and CDR2 is FYNNEI. The trim removed 6 bases at V and 5 bases at J, leaving 7 bases unmatched.

Many counts were recorded for this clone. V gene TRBV6-5 combines with J gene TRBJ1-6, with D tentatively TRBD1 (6 bases). The CDR3 spans 15 residues. V lost 2 bases and J lost 5, with 10 bases in between. Germline V gene lookup returns CDR1 MNHEY and CDR2 SVGAGI. CDR3 region: CASSYGTTNNSPLHF. The CDR3 DNA reads as TGTGCCAGCAGTTACGGGACAACCAATAATTCACCCCTCCACTTT.

The gene calls are TRBV20-1 and TRBJ2-5; 8 nucleotides line up with TRBD1. Germline loops: CDR1 DFQATT, CDR2 SNEGSKA (reference sequence). After removal of 3 bases from V and 7 bases from J, the junction contained 13 bases not matched to a gene. The CDR3 loop spans 15 amino acids. CDR3 amino acids: CSASNRGSGVGTQYF. The CDR3 region has the DNA TGCAGTGCTAGTAACAGGGGGTCGGGAGTGGGGACCCAGTACTTC.

This clone has more than one count but fewer than ten. The J gene is TRBJ1-1, the V gene TRBV5-6; D call uncertain. V was pared by 2 bases and J by 0 bases, with 8 bases between. The CDR3 sequence is 14 residues long. CDR1 and CDR2 (germline): SGHDT, YYEEEE. The CDR3 DNA reads as TGTGCCAGCAGCTTTTGGGCGATGAACACTGAAGCTTTCTTT. It translates to CASSFWAMNTEAFF.

This chain connects TRBV7-8 to TRBJ1-1, with D possibly TRBD1 on 6 matching bases. Germline loops: CDR1 SGHVS, CDR2 FQNEAQ. The CDR3 consists of 13 residues. V lost 4 bases, J lost 3 bases, and 9 bases lay in between. The CDR3 DNA follows: TGTGCCAGCAGCTACAGGGTATACACTGAAGCTTTCTTT. Amino acid sequence: CASSYRVYTEAFF.

The chain is built from TRBV11-2 and TRBJ2-5; D may be TRBD2 (5 bases). This CDR3 has 14 amino acids. The germline V gene encodes CDR1 SGHAT and CDR2 FQNNGV. The V end was cut by 5 bases, the J end by 1 base, with 11 bases between. The CDR3 DNA sequence: TGTGCCAGCAGCCAGGTTCGGGGCCAAGAGACCCAGTACTTC. This gives the protein CASSQVRGQETQYF.